The 26 T cell receptor beta chains presented below share a single source sample, sequenced in a study of spatial heterogeneity in lung cancer. MiXCR, applied by TCRdb to the 5' RACE reads, yields one record per CDR3 protein. Of about 50,000 distinct CDR3 sequences detected, 6% to 9.5% appear once; the ten largest clones hold 10% to 15%. The time point here: sample taken at primary tumor resection. Whole RNA, isolated from tumor, nontumor lung or frozen PBMC, was sequenced without prior sorting. This specimen consisted of PBMCs, obtained at surgery. These receptor sequences come from a female donor with early-stage non-small cell lung cancer.

The table lists this clonotype with many counts. V usage is TRBV7-8 and J usage is TRBJ1-2, with a tentative D call TRBD1 (6 bases). Trimming took off 2 bases at V and 8 bases at J, with 18 bases between the two ends. The CDR3 is made up of 15 amino acids. CDR1 and CDR2 from the germline V gene are SGHVS and FQNEAQ. DNA of the CDR3: TGTGCCAGCAGCTTATTCACCCAACAGGGTGGCGGCTACACCTTC. Amino acids: CASSLFTQQGGGYTF.

The genes are TRBV7-3 and TRBJ2-2; the D is unclear. V gave up 5 bases and J gave up 6 bases, with 7 bases separating them. CDR3 length equals 12 residues. Germline-derived CDR1 and CDR2 are SGHTA and FQGTGA. CDR3 nucleotide sequence: TGTGCCAGCAGCCATGCGTCCGGGGAGCTGTTTTTT. It translates to CASSHASGELFF.

This clonotype was seen at least ten times. The genes are TRBV3-1 and TRBJ2-5; D gene unclear. Germline V gene lookup returns CDR1 LGHDT and CDR2 YNNKEL (reference sequence). The CDR3 has 14 amino acids. V was clipped by 0 bases and J by 4 bases, with 9 bases between them. The CDR3 spells CASSQDVSSETQYF. Here the CDR3 DNA reads TGTGCCAGCAGCCAAGATGTGAGTTCAGAGACCCAGTACTTC.

This rearrangement joins TRBV6-2 or TRBV6-3 to TRBJ2-3, with TRBD1 matching over 10 bases. The CDR3 has 13 residues. CDR1 and CDR2 (germline): MNHEY, SVGEGT. The ends lost 8 bases at V and 4 bases at J; junction bases unmatched: 3. The CDR3 DNA reads as TGTGCCAGCGAGACAGGGGGCCCAGATACGCAGTATTTT. Its translation is CASETGGPDTQYF.

The chain has TRBV2 and TRBJ1-2; D unresolved. Trimming shortened V by 0 bases and J by 5 bases, and 13 bases separated the two germline ends. The CDR3 contains 15 residues. CDR1 and CDR2 from the germline V gene are SNHLY and FYNNEI. The CDR3, as DNA: TGTGCCAGCAGTGAAGCGTCCGGGGTTGGTTATGGCTACACCTTC. Its protein product is CASSEASGVGYGYTF.

This clonotype was seen at least ten times. The CDR3 spells CSARDPRPNEKLFF. In DNA form, the CDR3 reads TGCAGTGCTAGAGATCCCCGACCTAATGAAAAACTGTTTTTT. V is TRBV20-1 and J is TRBJ1-4; D uncertain. Germline CDR1 reads DFQATT; CDR2 reads SNEGSKA (reference sequence). The CDR3 is made up of 14 amino acids. Trimming removed 0 bases at V and 3 bases at J, with 8 bases between.

The sample holds a few counts of this clonotype. The V and J genes are TRBV7-2 and TRBJ2-5; maybe TRBD1 (5 bases). The CDR3 sequence is 13 residues long. The ends were cut back, 9 bases at V and 2 bases at J, with 13 bases in the middle. Germline CDR1 is SGHTA and CDR2 is FQGNSA. CDR3 in amino acids: CASTPGQQETQYF. The CDR3 nucleotides read TGTGCCAGTACCCCCGGACAACAAGAGACCCAGTACTTC.

This clonotype was seen more than once but under ten times. This chain joins TRBV6-2 or TRBV6-3 and TRBJ1-1; D is ambiguous. The V gene lost 6 bases and the J gene lost 4 bases, with 18 bases spanning the gap. The CDR3 length is 15 residues. Germline assignment: CDR1 MNHEY and CDR2 SVGEGT. The CDR3 spells CASRPEGMMGTEAFF. The CDR3 coding sequence is TGTGCCAGCAGGCCGGAAGGGATGATGGGCACTGAAGCTTTCTTT.

This clonotype was seen repeatedly, ten times or more. The rearrangement joins TRBV12-3 or TRBV12-4 to TRBJ1-1; a possible D gene is TRBD1 (6 bases). The CDR3 loop spans 14 amino acids. The germline V and J ends were trimmed by 3 bases and 6 bases, with 14 bases remaining between them. As DNA, the CDR3 is TGTGCCAGCAGTTTGAGGGGGGCGCGGTCTGAAGCTTTCTTT. Residues: CASSLRGARSEAFF.

The chain employs TRBV7-8 and TRBJ1-4; D remains ambiguous. This CDR3 has 17 residues. The germline V gene encodes CDR1 SGHVS and CDR2 FQNEAQ. With 1 base removed from V and 4 bases from J, the gap between germline ends came to 16 bases. The CDR3 here is CASSLGPGGSSNEKLFF. CDR3 coding DNA: TGTGCCAGCAGCTTAGGCCCCGGAGGGTCCAGTAATGAAAAACTGTTTTTT.

CDR3 region: CASSFSVGDTEAFF. Here the CDR3 DNA reads TGCGCCAGCAGCTTTTCGGTGGGGGACACTGAAGCTTTCTTT. The genes are TRBV5-1 and TRBJ1-1; tentatively, D is TRBD1 (5 bases). Germline CDR1 SGHRS, CDR2 YFSETQ. Trimming took 2 bases from V and 3 from J, leaving 11 bases between them. This CDR3 region has 14 residues.

The chain couples TRBV13 to TRBJ2-1; 9 nucleotides agree with TRBD2. The trim removed 3 bases at V and 6 bases at J, leaving 6 bases unmatched. This CDR3 comprises 15 residues. Per germline, CDR1 PRHDT and CDR2 FYEKMQ (reference sequence). This chain's CDR3 is CASSFGTSFVNEQFF. The CDR3 nucleotides are TGTGCCAGCAGCTTCGGGACTAGCTTTGTCAATGAGCAGTTCTTC.

This clonotype has at least ten counts. The rearrangement uses TRBV7-9 and TRBJ1-6; D unresolved. Trimming removed 8 bases at V and 3 bases at J, with 14 bases between. This CDR3 spans 15 amino acids. Germline values: CDR1 SEHNR, CDR2 FQNEAQ (reference sequence). The CDR3 is CASSLYGSYNSPLHF. In DNA form, the CDR3 reads TGTGCCAGCTCCCTTTACGGGAGCTATAATTCACCCCTCCACTTT.

In its sample, this clonotype was seen a few times. The genes are TRBV15 and TRBJ2-3, with D possibly TRBD1 on 6 matching bases. Trimming pared 4 bases from V and 4 bases from J, leaving 9 bases between. The germline V gene has CDR1 LNHNV and CDR2 YYDKDF (reference sequence). This CDR3 has 13 amino acids. CDR3 nucleotides: TGTGCCACCAGCAACAGGGCGGCAGATACGCAGTATTTT. Its translation is CATSNRAADTQYF.

The rearrangement links TRBV3-1 to TRBJ2-1, with D possibly TRBD1 on 6 matching bases. From germline, CDR1 is LGHDT and CDR2 YNNKEL (reference sequence). The V end lost 0 bases, the J end lost 3 bases, and 12 bases lay between the germline ends. This CDR3 comprises 16 residues. CDR3 residues: CASSQEDSFFYNEQFF. CDR3 DNA: TGTGCCAGCAGCCAAGAGGACAGTTTTTTCTACAATGAGCAGTTCTTC.

The V call is TRBV6-1, the J call TRBJ1-1; no clear D gene. Looked up from germline, CDR1 is MNHNS and CDR2 is SASEGT. This CDR3 contains 15 residues. V lost 4 bases to trimming and J lost 1 base, with 13 bases between them. The CDR3 DNA is TGTGCCAGCAGTGCTATTCAGGCTGGGAACACTGAAGCTTTCTTT. Translation gives CASSAIQAGNTEAFF.

V is TRBV5-8 and J is TRBJ2-7; TRBD1 agrees at 7 bases. The length of the CDR3 is 13 residues. From germline, CDR1 is SGHTS and CDR2 YDEGEE. V trimming: 4 bases; J trimming: 2 bases; junction bases outside the gene matches: 3. CDR3 sequence (DNA): TGTGCCAGCAGCAGGGACAGCGCCTACGAGCAGTACTTC. Protein product: CASSRDSAYEQYF.

In this sample, this clonotype turned up a few times. The rearrangement joins TRBV11-2 to TRBJ2-7; 9 bases fit TRBD1. The V gene's germline CDR1 is SGHAT and CDR2 FQNNGV. This CDR3 comprises 15 residues. The V and J ends lost 1 base and 3 bases, in that order; junction bases with no gene match: 4. The CDR3 sequence is CASSLGAGQGYEQYF. The DNA of the CDR3 is TGTGCCAGCAGCTTAGGCGCGGGACAGGGCTACGAGCAGTACTTC. Together with reference TRBV11-2 and TRBJ2-7, the CDR3 gives the full variable domain: EAGVAQSPRYKIIEKRQSVAFWCNPISGHATLYWYQQILGQGPKLLIQFQNNGVVDDSQLPKDRFSAERLKGVDSTLKIQPAKLEDSAVYLCASSLGAGQGYEQYFGPGTRLTVT.

This clonotype was observed at least ten times. The chain joins TRBV6-5 to TRBJ1-5, with a tentative D call TRBD1 (5 bases). The CDR3 totals 13 residues. Germline V gene lookup returns CDR1 MNHEY and CDR2 SVGAGI. The V gene lost 7 bases and the J gene lost 8 bases, with 15 bases spanning the gap. The CDR3 nucleotides are TGTGCCAGCACCACCTGGCGGGGGGAGCCCCAGCATTTT. This encodes CASTTWRGEPQHF.

V and J are TRBV28 and TRBJ1-2, with 9 bases that match TRBD1. This CDR3 comprises 14 residues. The ends lost 6 bases at V and 6 bases at J; junction bases unmatched: 8. The germline gives CDR1 MDHEN, CDR2 SYDVKM. In DNA form, the CDR3 reads TGTGCCAGCAGGCGGCCGGGACAGGGACATGGCTACACCTTC. Translating it yields CASRRPGQGHGYTF.

With respect to this clonotype: This clone may be a read error of a much larger clone one base away. The chain employs TRBV4-3 and TRBJ2-7; weak D call: TRBD1 (6 bases). The CDR3 sequence is 15 residues long. CDR1 and CDR2 from the germline V gene are LGHNA and YSLEER. The CDR3 loop reads CASSQDWDNSYVQYF. CDR3 coding DNA: TGCGCCAGCAGCCAAGACTGGGACAACTCCTACGTGCAGTACTTC.

This clonotype was detected ten times or more. The V gene is TRBV29-1, the J gene TRBJ2-5; D is perhaps TRBD1 (5 bases). In germline, CDR1 is SQVTM, CDR2 ANQGSEA. V lost 6 bases to trimming and J lost 3 bases, with 11 bases between them. This CDR3 comprises 12 residues. The CDR3 DNA reads as TGCAGCGTAGGATGGGGCGAAGAGACCCAGTACTTC. Protein sequence: CSVGWGEETQYF.

This clonotype appeared many times. V is TRBV29-1 and J is TRBJ1-1; 9 nucleotides match TRBD1. This CDR3 has 16 residues. The V gene's germline CDR1 is SQVTM and CDR2 ANQGSEA. V lost 4 bases, J lost 1 base, and 10 bases stayed unmatched. The CDR3 coding sequence is TGCAGCGTTGCCGGGGGACAGGGTCAGTGGAACACTGAAGCTTTCTTT. It translates to CSVAGGQGQWNTEAFF.

The chain is built from TRBV12-3 or TRBV12-4 and TRBJ2-3; no firm D call. V lost 1 base and J lost 5, with 10 bases in between. The CDR3 extends over 14 amino acids. For the CDR3, the DNA is TGTGCCAGCAGTTTAGGGCAGCCCCAAGATACGCAGTATTTT. It codes for CASSLGQPQDTQYF.

Details on this clonotype: A much larger clone differs by one base, so this may be a read error. CDR3: CSASYGGNYEQFF. The CDR3 DNA is TGCAGTGCTAGTTACGGGGGCAACTATGAGCAGTTCTTC. The chain employs TRBV20-1 and TRBJ2-1; D may be TRBD1 or TRBD2 (6 bases each). CDR1 is DFQATT and CDR2 is SNEGSKA in the germline V gene (reference sequence). The CDR3 length is 13 residues. V shed 3 bases and J shed 8 bases, with 14 bases lying between them.

The table lists this clonotype with many counts. The chain uses TRBV27 and TRBJ1-4; unclear D gene. Germline loops: CDR1 MNHEY, CDR2 SMNVEV (reference sequence). The length of the CDR3 is 15 residues. Between the trimmed V and J ends, which lost 2 bases and 6 bases, there was a span of 13 bases. The CDR3 coding sequence is TGTGCCAGCAGTTTAAGGAGGGTCAACCATGAAAAACTGTTTTTT. This encodes CASSLRRVNHEKLFF.